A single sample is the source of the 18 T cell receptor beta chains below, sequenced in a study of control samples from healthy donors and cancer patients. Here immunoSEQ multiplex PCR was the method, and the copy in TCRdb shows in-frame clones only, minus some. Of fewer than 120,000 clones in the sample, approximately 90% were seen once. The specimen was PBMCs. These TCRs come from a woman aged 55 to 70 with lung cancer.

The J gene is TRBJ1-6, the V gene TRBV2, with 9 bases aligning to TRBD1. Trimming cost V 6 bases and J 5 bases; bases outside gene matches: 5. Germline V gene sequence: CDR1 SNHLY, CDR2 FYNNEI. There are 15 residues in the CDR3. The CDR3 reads CASRQGTGHNSPLHF. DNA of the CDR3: TGTGCCAGCAGACAAGGGACAGGGCATAATTCACCCCTCCACTTT.

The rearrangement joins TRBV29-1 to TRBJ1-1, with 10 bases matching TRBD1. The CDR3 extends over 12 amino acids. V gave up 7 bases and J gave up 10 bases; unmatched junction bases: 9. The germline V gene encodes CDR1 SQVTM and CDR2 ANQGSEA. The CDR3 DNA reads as TGCAGCGCCACGGGACAGGGGAAAATAGCTTTCTTT. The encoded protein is CSATGQGKIAFF.

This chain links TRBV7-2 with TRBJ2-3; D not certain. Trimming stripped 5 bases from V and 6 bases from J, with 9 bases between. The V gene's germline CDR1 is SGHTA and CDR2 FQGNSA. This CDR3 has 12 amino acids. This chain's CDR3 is CASSPNADTQYF. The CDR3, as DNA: TGTGCCAGCAGCCCGAACGCGGATACGCAGTATTTT.

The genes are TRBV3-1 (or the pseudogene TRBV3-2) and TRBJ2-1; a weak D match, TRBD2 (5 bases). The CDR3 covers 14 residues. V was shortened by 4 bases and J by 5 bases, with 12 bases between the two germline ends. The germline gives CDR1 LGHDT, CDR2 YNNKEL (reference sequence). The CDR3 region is CASSPFAGDNEQFF. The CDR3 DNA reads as TGTGCCAGCAGCCCCTTTGCGGGCGACAATGAGCAGTTCTTC.

This chain's CDR3 is CASSGQGGEYEQYF. CDR3 bases: TGTGCCAGCAGTGGACAGGGTGGTGAGTACGAGCAGTACTTC. V is TRBV2 and J is TRBJ2-7; 7 bases map to TRBD1. The CDR3 contains 14 residues. Germline lookup yields CDR1 SNHLY and CDR2 FYNNEI. Trimming cost V 4 bases and J 4 bases; bases outside gene matches: 7.

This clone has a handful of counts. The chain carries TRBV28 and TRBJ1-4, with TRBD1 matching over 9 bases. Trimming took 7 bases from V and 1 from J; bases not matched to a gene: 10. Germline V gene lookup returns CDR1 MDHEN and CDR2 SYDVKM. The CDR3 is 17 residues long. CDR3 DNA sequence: TGTGCCAGCACCAGAGGGACAGGGATCGGAACTAATGAAAAACTGTTTTTT. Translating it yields CASTRGTGIGTNEKLFF. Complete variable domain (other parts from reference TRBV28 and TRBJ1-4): DVKVTQSSRYLVKRTGEKVFLECVQDMDHENMFWYRQDPGLGLRLIYFSYDVKMKEKGDIPEGYSVSREKKERFSLILESASTNQTSMYLCASTRGTGIGTNEKLFFGSGTQLSVL.

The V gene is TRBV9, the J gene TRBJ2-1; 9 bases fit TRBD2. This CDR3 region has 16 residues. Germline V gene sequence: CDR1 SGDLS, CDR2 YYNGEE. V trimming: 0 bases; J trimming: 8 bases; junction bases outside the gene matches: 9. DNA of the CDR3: TGTGCCAGCAGCGTAGTACTGGCGGGAGGGAGTGATGAGCAGTTCTTC. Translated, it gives CASSVVLAGGSDEQFF.

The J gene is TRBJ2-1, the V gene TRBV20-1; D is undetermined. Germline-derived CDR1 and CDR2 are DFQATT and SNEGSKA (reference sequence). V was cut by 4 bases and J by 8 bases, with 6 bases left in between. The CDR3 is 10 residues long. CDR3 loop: CSAILYEQFF. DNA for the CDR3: TGCAGTGCTATCCTATATGAGCAGTTCTTC.

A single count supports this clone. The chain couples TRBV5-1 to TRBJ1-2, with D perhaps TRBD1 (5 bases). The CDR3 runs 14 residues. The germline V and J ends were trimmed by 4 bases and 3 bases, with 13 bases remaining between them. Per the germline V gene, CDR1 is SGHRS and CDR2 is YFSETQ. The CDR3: CASSGPGDYYGYTF. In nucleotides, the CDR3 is TGCGCCAGCAGCGGGCCGGGGGATTACTATGGCTACACCTTC.

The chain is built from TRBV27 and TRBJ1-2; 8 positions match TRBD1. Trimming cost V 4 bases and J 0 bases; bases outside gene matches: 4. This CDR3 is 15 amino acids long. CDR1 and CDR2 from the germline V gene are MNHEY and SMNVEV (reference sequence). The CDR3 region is CASSSMTGANYGYTF. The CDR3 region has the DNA TGTGCCAGCAGTTCAATGACAGGGGCTAACTATGGCTACACCTTC.

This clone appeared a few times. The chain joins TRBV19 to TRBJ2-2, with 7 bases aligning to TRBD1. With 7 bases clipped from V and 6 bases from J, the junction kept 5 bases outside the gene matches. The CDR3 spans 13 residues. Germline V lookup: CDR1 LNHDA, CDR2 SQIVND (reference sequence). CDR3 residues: CASIPQGPGELFF. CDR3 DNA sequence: TGTGCCAGTATCCCACAGGGGCCCGGGGAGCTGTTTTTT.

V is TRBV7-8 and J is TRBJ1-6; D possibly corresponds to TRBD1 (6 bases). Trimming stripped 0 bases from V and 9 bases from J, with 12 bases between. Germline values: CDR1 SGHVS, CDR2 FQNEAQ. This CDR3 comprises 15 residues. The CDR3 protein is CASSLAVQGGSPLHF. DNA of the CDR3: TGTGCCAGCAGCTTAGCGGTACAGGGAGGTTCACCCCTCCACTTT. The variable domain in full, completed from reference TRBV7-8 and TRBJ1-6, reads GAGVSQSPRYKVAKRGQDVALRCDPISGHVSLFWYQQALGQGPEFLTYFQNEAQLDKSGLPSDRFFAERPEGSVSTLKIQRTQQEDSAVYLCASSLAVQGGSPLHFGNGTRLTVT.

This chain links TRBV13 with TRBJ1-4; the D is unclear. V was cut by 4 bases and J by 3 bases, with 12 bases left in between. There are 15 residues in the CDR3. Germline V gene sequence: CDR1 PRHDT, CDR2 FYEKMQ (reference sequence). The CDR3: CASSSRGEPNEKLFF. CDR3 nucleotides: TGTGCCAGCAGCTCGCGGGGAGAACCTAATGAAAAACTGTTTTTT.

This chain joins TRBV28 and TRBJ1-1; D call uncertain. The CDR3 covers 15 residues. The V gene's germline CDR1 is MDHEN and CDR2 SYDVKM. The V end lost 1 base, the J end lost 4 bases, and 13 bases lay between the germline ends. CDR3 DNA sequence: TGTGCCAGCAGTTTATTAGCCCTCTCGAGCACTGAAGCTTTCTTT. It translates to CASSLLALSSTEAFF.

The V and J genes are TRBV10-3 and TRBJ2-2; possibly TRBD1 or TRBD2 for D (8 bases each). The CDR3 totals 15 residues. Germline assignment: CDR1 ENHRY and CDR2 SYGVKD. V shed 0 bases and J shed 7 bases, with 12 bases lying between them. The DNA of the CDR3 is TGTGCCATCAGTGAGTCTAGCGGGACAGGCGGGGAGCTGTTTTTT. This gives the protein CAISESSGTGGELFF.

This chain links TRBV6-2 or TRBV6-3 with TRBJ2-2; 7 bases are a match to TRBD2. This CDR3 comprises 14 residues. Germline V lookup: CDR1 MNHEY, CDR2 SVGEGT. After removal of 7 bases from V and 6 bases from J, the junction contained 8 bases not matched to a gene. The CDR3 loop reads CASNPGEGAGELFF. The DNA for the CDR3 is TGTGCCAGCAACCCGGGGGAGGGAGCCGGGGAGCTGTTTTTT.

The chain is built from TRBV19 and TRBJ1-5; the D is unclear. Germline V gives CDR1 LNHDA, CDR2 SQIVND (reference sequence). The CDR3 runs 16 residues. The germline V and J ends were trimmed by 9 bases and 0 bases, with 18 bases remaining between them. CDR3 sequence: CARSPQPNYSNQPQHF. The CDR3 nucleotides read TGTGCCAGATCCCCCCAGCCGAACTATAGCAATCAGCCCCAGCATTTT.

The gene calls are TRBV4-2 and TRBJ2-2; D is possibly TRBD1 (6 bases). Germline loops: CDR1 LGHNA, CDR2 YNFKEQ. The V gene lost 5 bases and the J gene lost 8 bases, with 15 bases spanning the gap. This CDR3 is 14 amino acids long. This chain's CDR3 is CASSARGWKGELFF. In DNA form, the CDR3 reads TGTGCCAGCAGCGCCAGGGGATGGAAGGGGGAGCTGTTTTTT.